The present T cell receptor (beta chain) was sequenced within a study of T-cell reconstitution after alpha-beta-depleted transplantation in children. Preparing the TCRbeta library involved the use of unique molecular identifiers. TCRdb recomputed calls from the PCR reads with MiXCR, one row per CDR3 protein. This sample has just under 550,000 distinct CDR3 sequences, with approximately 20% found just once. This clonotype was counted only a few times. Deletions cut 10 bases from V and 7 bases from J, with 14 bases between. Germline V gives CDR1 SNHLY, CDR2 FYNNEI. The CDR3 consists of 11 residues. The sequencing here drew on PBMCs from the stem cell graft donor, taken from the stem cell graft. The receptor was isolated from a human donor who donated a stem cell graft to a child with acute lymphoblastic leukemia. This chain joins TRBV2 and TRBJ2-7, with TRBD2 as a possible D gene (6 bases). CDR3: CAITAREEQYF. CDR3 DNA: TGTGCCATCACTGCCCGGGAGGAGCAGTACTTC.